This T cell receptor (beta chain) stems from a study of memory CD4+ T cells and cytomegalovirus serostatus. The sort gate was single viable CD3+CD4+CD8-CD45RO+ cells for memory CD4+ T cells. CDR3 length equals 14 residues. Germline CDR1 and CDR2: GTSNPN and SVGIG (reference sequence). V lost 0 bases to trimming and J lost 2 bases, with 9 bases between them. The method was immunoSEQ multiplex PCR; TCRdb's version includes in-frame clones alone and lacks a portion of them. Of around 88,000 clones listed, about four fifths are singletons. The source of this sequence is an adult in good health and CMV-seropositive. The chain links TRBV30 to TRBJ2-3; D may be TRBD2 (5 bases). The sequenced material came from memory CD4+ T cells from blood. CDR3 protein: CAWSVGLNTDTQYF. As DNA, the CDR3 is TGTGCCTGGAGTGTTGGACTCAACACAGATACGCAGTATTTT.